This TCR beta chain was sequenced for a study of T cell responses to AZD1222 COVID-19 vaccine. The wider study: Timing groups of about 4 and about 12 weeks for second doses were pooled.

V was cut by 9 bases and J by 5 bases, with 11 bases left in between. The CDR3 length is 12 residues. CDR1 and CDR2 (germline): MDHEN, SYDVKM. Here immunoSEQ multiplex PCR was the method, and the copy in TCRdb shows in-frame clones only, minus some. The sample lists 85,000 to 110,000 clones, around 91% occurring once. The V call is TRBV28, the J call TRBJ1-5; possible D gene TRBD1, 5 bases. The source material was peripheral blood, sampled on day 0 of AZD1222 vaccination. The sequence was collected from an adult in good health. The CDR3 region is CASKGPHQPQHF. DNA for the CDR3: TGTGCCAGTAAGGGGCCCCATCAGCCCCAGCATTTT. The full variable domain, its missing parts supplied by reference TRBV28 and TRBJ1-5, is DVKVTQSSRYLVKRTGEKVFLECVQDMDHENMFWYRQDPGLGLRLIYFSYDVKMKEKGDIPEGYSVSREKKERFSLILESASTNQTSMYLCASKGPHQPQHFGDGTRLSIL.